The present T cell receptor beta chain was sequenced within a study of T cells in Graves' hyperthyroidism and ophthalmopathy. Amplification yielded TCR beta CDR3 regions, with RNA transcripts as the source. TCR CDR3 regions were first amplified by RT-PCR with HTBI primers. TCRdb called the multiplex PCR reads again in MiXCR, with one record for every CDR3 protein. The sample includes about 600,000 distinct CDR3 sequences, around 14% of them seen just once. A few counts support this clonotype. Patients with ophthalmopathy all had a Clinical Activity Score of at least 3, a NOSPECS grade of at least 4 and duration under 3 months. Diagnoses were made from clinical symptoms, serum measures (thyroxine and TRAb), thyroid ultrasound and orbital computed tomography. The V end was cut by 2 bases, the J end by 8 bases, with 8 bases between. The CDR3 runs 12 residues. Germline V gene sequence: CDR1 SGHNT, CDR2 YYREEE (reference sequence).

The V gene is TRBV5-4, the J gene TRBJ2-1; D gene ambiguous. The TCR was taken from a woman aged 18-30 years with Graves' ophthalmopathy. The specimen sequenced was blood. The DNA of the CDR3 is TGTGCCAGCAGCTTTTTTGTCGATGAGCAGTTCTTC. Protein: CASSFFVDEQFF.